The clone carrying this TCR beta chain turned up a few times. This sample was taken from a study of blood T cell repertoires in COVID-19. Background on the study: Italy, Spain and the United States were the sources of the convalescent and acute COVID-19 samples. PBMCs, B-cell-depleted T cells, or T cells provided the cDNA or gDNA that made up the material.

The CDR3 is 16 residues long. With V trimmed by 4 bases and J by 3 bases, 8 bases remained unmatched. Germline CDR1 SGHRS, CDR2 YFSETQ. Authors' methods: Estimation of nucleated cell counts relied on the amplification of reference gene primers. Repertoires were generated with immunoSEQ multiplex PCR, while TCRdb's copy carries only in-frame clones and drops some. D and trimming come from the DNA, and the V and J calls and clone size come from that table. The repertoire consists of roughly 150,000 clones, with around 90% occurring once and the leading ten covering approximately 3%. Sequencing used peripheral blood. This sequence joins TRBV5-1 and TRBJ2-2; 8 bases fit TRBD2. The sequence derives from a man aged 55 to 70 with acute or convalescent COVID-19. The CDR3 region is CASSPRGAGDTGELFF. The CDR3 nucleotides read TGCGCCAGCAGCCCGCGGGGGGCTGGGGACACCGGGGAGCTGTTTTTT.